This TCR beta chain was sequenced during a study of cytomegalovirus exposure and HLA in healthy donors. Broader study findings: An analysis that was carried out later associated 16,951 TCR beta sequences with HLA alleles at 0.05 false discovery rate. It was shown in a later analysis that HLA-associated TCR beta chains were more clonally expanded than other, equally common chains. A link between a missense DCLRE1C variant and TCR beta V- and J-gene trimming emerged from a later analysis.

As concerns this clone: Antigen: not known.

Per germline, CDR1 SGHDN and CDR2 FVKESK. The CDR3 runs 16 residues. Losses at the gene ends were 2 bases for V and 8 bases for J; bases not matched to a gene: 6. PCR primers comprised 60 Vbeta and 13 Jbeta primers. This table comes from immunoSEQ multiplex PCR, and its TCRdb copy is limited to in-frame clones, with some not included. The data show 55,000 to 70,000 clones, 83% seen once. J is TRBJ2-1 and V is TRBV14; 13 bases are a match to TRBD2. The sequence came from a human donor in good health. Sequences were obtained from PBMCs. CDR3 sequence: CASSQWTSGSIHEQFF. In DNA form, the CDR3 reads TGTGCCAGCAGCCAATGGACTAGCGGGAGTATCCATGAGCAGTTCTTC.